The clone carrying this T cell receptor (beta chain) appeared a few times. What it binds is not known. After removal of 5 bases from V and 0 bases from J, the junction contained 13 bases not matched to a gene. Germline V gene lookup returns CDR1 DFQATT and CDR2 SNEGSKA (reference sequence). The CDR3 length is 17 residues. The authors incorporated unique molecular identifiers into the TCR beta cDNA libraries. Input amounts of 1 to 10 million T cells were used. These gave around 500,000 cDNA molecules, so each molecule approximated one T cell. TCRdb passed the PCR reads through MiXCR, listing each CDR3 protein once. The data contain about 680,000 distinct CDR3 sequences, 55% to 60% of them singletons. The data belong to a study of post-analysis software for immune sequencing data. General study points: There were roughly 5 TRBV segments more frequent in patients than controls, and TRBV5-6, TRBV5-1 and TRBV20-1 were among them.

Sequences were obtained from blood. The clonotype originates from a girl aged 2-10 years with multiple sclerosis. The chain recombines TRBV20-1 with TRBJ2-1; TRBD2 aligns across 7 bases. The CDR3 nucleotides read TGCAGTGCTCCACGTATCTTAGCGGGTTCCTCCTACAATGAGCAGTTCTTC. Encoded protein: CSAPRILAGSSYNEQFF.